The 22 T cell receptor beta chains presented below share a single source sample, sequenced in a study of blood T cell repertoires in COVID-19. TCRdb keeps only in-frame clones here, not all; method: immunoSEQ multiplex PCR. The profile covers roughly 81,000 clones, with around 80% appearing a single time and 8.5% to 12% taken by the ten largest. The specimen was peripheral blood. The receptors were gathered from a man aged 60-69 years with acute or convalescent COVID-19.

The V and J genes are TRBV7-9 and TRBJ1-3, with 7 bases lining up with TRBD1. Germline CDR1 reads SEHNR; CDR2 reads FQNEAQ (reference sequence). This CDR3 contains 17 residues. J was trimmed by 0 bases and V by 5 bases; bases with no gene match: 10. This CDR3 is CASSQIGQVLSGNTIYF. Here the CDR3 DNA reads TGTGCCAGCAGCCAGATAGGACAGGTACTCTCTGGAAACACCATATATTTT.

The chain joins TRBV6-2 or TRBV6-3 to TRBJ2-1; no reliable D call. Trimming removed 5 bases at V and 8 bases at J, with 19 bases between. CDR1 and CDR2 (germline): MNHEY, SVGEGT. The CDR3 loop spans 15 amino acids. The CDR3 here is CASSRLSDSWDEQFF. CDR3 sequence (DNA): TGTGCCAGCAGTCGTCTATCGGATAGCTGGGATGAGCAGTTCTTC.

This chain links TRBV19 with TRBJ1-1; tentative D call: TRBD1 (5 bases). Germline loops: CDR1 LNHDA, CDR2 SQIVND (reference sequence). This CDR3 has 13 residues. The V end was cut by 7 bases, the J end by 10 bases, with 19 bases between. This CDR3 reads CASTPSGVGGAFF. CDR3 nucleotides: TGTGCCAGTACCCCCTCGGGGGTCGGCGGAGCTTTCTTT.

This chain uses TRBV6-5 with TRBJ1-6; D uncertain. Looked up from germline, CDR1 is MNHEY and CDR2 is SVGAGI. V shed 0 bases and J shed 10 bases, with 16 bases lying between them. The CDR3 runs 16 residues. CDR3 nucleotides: TGTGCCAGCAGTTACTCGAGGTCCGCTTATCAGTCACCCCTCCACTTT. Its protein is CASSYSRSAYQSPLHF.

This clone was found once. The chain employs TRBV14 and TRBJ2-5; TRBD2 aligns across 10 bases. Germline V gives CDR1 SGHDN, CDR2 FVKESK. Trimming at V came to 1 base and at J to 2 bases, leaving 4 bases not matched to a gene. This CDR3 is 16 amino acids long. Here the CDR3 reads CASSQGIAGGQETQYF. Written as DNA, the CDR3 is TGTGCCAGCAGCCAAGGTATAGCGGGAGGACAAGAGACCCAGTACTTC.

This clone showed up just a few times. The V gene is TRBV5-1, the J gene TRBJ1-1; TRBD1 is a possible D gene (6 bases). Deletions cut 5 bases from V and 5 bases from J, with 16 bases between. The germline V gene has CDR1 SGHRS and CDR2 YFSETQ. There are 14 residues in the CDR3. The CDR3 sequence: CASSSDRLGTEAFF. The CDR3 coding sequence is TGCGCCAGCAGTTCTGACAGGCTAGGGACTGAAGCTTTCTTT.

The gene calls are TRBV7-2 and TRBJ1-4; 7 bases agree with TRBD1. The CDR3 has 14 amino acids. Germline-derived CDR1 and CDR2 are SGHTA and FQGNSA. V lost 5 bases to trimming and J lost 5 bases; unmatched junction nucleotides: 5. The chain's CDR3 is CASSLGTENEKLFF. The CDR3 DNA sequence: TGTGCCAGCAGCCTTGGGACAGAGAATGAAAAACTGTTTTTT.

The CDR3 region has the DNA TGTGCCAGTAGTCCTCGACTAGCAGGAAACAATGAGCAGTTCTTC. It translates to CASSPRLAGNNEQFF. The chain has TRBV19 and TRBJ2-1; 7 nucleotides line up with TRBD2. Per germline, CDR1 LNHDA and CDR2 SQIVND (reference sequence). This CDR3 contains 15 residues. With 5 bases clipped from V and 5 bases from J, the junction kept 9 bases outside the gene matches.

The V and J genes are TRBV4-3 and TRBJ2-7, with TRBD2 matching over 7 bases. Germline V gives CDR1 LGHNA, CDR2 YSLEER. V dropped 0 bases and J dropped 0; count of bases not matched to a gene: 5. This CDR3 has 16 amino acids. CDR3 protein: CASSQDRRGSSYEQYF. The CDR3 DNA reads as TGCGCCAGCAGCCAAGATCGGCGGGGGAGCTCCTACGAGCAGTACTTC.

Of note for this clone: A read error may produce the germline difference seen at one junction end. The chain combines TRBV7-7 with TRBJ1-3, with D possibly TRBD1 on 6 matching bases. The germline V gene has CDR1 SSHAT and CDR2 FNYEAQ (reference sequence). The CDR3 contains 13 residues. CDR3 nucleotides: TGTGCTAGCAGCTTCGACAGGGGAAACACCATATATTTT. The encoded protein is CASSFDRGNTIYF.

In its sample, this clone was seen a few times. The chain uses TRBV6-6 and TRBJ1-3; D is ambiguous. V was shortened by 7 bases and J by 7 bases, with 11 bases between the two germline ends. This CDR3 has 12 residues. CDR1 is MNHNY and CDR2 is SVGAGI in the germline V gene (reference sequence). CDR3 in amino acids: CASTGSLNTIYF. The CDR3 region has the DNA TGTGCCAGCACGGGTTCGTTGAACACCATATATTTT.

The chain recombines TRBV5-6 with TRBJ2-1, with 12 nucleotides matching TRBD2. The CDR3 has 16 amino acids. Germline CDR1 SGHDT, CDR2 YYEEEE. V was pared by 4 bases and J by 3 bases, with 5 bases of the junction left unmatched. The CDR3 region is CASSPTGLAGYNEQFF. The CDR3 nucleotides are TGTGCCAGCAGCCCGACGGGACTAGCGGGCTACAATGAGCAGTTCTTC. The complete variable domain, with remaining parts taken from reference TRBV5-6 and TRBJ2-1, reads DAGVTQSPTHLIKTRGQQVTLRCSPKSGHDTVSWYQQALGQGPQFIFQYYEEEERQRGNFPDRFSGHQFPNYSSELNVNALLLGDSALYLCASSPTGLAGYNEQFFGPGTRLTVL.

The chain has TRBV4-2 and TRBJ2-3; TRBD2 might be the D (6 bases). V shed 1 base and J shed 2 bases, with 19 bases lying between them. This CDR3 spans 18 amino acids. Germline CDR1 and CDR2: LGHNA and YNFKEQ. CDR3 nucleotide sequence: TGTGCCAGCAGCCAAGGGCCCCGCGGCGGGACGGTCACAGATACGCAGTATTTT. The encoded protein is CASSQGPRGGTVTDTQYF.

CDR3 loop: CASSLQGSEQYF. CDR3 DNA: TGCGCCAGCAGCCTACAGGGGTCAGAGCAGTACTTC. This chain connects TRBV5-1 to TRBJ2-7, with TRBD1 matching 7 bases. Losses at the gene ends were 4 bases for V and 7 bases for J; bases not matched to a gene: 5. The CDR3 length is 12 residues. Per the germline V gene, CDR1 is SGHRS and CDR2 is YFSETQ.

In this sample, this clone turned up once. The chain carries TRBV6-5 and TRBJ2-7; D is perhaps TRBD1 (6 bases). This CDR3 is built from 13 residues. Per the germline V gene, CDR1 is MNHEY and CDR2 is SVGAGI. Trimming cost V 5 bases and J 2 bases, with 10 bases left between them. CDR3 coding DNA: TGTGCCAGCAGTCCTAGACAGGCCTACGAGCAGTACTTC. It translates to CASSPRQAYEQYF.

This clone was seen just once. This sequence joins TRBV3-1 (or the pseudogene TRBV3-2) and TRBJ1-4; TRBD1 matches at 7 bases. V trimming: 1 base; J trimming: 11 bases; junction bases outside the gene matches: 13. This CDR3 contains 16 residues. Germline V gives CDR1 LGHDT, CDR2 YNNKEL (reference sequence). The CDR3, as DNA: TGTGCCAGCAGCCAAGGGGGAGAGGGGGCCTCGGGGAAACTGTTTTTT. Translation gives CASSQGGEGASGKLFF.

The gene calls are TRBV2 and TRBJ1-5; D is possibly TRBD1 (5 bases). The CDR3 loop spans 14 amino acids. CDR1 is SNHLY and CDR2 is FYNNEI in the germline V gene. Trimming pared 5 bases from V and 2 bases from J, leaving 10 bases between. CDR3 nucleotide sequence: TGTGCCAGCAGTAGGTTGGGGCGCAATCAGCCCCAGCATTTT. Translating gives CASSRLGRNQPQHF.

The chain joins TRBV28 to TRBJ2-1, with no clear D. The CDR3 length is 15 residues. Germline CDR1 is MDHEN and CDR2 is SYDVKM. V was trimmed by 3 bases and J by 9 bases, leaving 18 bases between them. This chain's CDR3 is CASSFSSAQTVEQFF. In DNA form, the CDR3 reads TGTGCCAGCAGTTTCAGCAGCGCCCAGACTGTTGAGCAGTTCTTC.

The CDR3, as DNA: TGTGCCAGCAGCTTTCGCGACAGGGTAAATTCACCCCTCCACTTT. Protein: CASSFRDRVNSPLHF. The chain employs TRBV7-2 and TRBJ1-6, with 7 positions matching TRBD1. The CDR3 runs 15 residues. Germline trimming cut 3 bases from V and 7 bases from J; bases unmatched to any gene: 6. Germline V gene data show CDR1 as SGHTA and CDR2 as FQGNSA. The full variable domain, its missing parts supplied by reference TRBV7-2 and TRBJ1-6, is GAGVSQSPSNKVTEKGKDVELRCDPISGHTALYWYRQSLGQGLEFLIYFQGNSAPDKSGLPSDRFSAERTGGSVSTLTIQRTQQEDSAVYLCASSFRDRVNSPLHFGNGTRLTVT.

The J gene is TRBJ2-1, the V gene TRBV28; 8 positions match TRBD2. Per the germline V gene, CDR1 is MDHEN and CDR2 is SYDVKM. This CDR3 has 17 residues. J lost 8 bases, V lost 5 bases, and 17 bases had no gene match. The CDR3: CASSQTPTSGSADEQFF. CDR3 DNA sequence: TGTGCCAGCAGTCAAACACCCACTAGCGGTTCTGCCGATGAGCAGTTCTTC.

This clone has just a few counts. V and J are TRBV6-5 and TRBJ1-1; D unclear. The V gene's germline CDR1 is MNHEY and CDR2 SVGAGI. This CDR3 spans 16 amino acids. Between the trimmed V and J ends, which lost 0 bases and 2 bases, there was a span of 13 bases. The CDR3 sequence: CASSYSISELNTEAFF. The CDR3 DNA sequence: TGTGCCAGCAGTTACTCGATTTCAGAATTAAACACTGAAGCTTTCTTT.

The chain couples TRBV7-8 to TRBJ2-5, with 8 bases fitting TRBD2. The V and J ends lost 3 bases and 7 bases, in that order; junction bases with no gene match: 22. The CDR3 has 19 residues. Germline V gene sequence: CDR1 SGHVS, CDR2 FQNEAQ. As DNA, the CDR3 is TGTGCCAGCAGCTTCACCGCCCTCTTAGGGGCGGGAGGCGGCCGGACCCAGTACTTC. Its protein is CASSFTALLGAGGGRTQYF.